The source of this T cell receptor beta chain is a study of blood T cell repertoires in COVID-19. Sequenced by immunoSEQ multiplex PCR; TCRdb stores in-frame clones only, minus some. The sample holds 70,000 or so clones, 79% seen once. This clone appeared a few times. Trimming removed 5 bases from V and 2 bases from J, with 6 bases in between. The CDR3 spans 13 residues. Germline lookup yields CDR1 LNHDA and CDR2 SQIVND (reference sequence). Sequencing input: peripheral blood. The genes are TRBV19 and TRBJ2-2; D not certain. This clonotype was obtained from a human donor in a cohort sampled during active COVID-19. DNA of the CDR3: TGTGCCAGTAGTTCAGTTAACACCGGGGAGCTGTTTTTT. It codes for CASSSVNTGELFF.